This TCR beta chain emerged from a study of T cell repertoires in cytomegalovirus infection. This CDR3 is 16 amino acids long. V dropped 5 bases and J dropped 2; count of bases not matched to a gene: 10. Germline values: CDR1 SGHVS, CDR2 FNYEAQ. Each CDR3 protein gets one entry after TCRdb re-called the reads with MiXCR. The table lists around 490,000 distinct CDR3 sequences, 26% of them singletons. The sample consisted of PBMCs. The sequence derives from a human donor in good health (CMV status not recorded). Some clones in this sample may be carry-over from other donors' samples. The chain combines TRBV7-6 with TRBJ2-3; 7 positions agree with TRBD2. The CDR3 reads CASSAPGGQLTDTQYF. CDR3 nucleotide sequence: TGTGCCAGCAGCGCCCCGGGAGGTCAACTCACAGATACGCAGTATTTT.